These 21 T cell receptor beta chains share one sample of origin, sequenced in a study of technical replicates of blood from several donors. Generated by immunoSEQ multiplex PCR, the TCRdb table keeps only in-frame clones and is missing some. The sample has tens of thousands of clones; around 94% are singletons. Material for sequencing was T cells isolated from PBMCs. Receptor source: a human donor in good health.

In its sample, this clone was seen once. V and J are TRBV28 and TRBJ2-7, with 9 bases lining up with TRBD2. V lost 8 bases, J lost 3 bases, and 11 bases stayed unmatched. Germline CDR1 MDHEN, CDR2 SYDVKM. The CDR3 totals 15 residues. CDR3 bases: TGTGCCAGCTCCCCCGGGCTAGCGGGGTTCTACGAGCAGTACTTC. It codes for CASSPGLAGFYEQYF.

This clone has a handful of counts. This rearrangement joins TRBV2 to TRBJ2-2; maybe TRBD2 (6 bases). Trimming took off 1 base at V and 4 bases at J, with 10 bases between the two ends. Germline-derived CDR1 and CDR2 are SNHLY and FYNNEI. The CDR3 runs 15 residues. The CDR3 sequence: CASSEVGGSTGELFF. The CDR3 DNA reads TGTGCCAGCAGTGAAGTTGGAGGGTCCACCGGGGAGCTGTTTTTT.

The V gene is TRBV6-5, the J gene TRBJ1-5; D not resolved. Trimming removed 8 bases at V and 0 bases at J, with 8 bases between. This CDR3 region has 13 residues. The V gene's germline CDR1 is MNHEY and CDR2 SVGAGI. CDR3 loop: CASRLDSNQPQHF. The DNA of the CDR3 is TGTGCCAGCCGACTTGATAGCAATCAGCCCCAGCATTTT.

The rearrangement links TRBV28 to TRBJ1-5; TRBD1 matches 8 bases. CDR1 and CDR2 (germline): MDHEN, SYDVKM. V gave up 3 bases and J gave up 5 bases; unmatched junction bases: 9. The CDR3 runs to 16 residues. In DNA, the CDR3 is TGTGCCAGCAGTTTTGCCGGACAGGGAGGGTATCAGCCCCAGCATTTT. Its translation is CASSFAGQGGYQPQHF.

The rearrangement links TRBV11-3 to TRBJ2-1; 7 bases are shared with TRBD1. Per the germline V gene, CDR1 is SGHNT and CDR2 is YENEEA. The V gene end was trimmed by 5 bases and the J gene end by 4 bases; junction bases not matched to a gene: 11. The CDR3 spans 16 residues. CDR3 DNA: TGTGCCAGCAGCCCCTCCCGGGGACAGAAATACAATGAGCAGTTCTTC. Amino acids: CASSPSRGQKYNEQFF.

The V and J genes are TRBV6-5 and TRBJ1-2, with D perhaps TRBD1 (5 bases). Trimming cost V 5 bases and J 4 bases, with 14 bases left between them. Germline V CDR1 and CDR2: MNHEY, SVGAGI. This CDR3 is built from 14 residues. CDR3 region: CASSPPGLSYGYTF. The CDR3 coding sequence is TGTGCCAGCAGTCCACCAGGGTTATCCTATGGCTACACCTTC.

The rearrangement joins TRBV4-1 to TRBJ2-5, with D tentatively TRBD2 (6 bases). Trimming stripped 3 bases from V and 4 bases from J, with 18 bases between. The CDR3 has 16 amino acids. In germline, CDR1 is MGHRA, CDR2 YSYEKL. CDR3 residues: CASSHPPGVAGETQYF. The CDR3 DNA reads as TGCGCCAGCAGCCATCCTCCGGGGGTCGCCGGAGAGACCCAGTACTTC.

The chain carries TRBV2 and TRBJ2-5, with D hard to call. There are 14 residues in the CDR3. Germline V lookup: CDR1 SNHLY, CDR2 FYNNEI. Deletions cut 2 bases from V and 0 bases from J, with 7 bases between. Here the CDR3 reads CASSESRYQETQYF. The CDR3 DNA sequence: TGTGCCAGCAGTGAAAGCCGATACCAAGAGACCCAGTACTTC.

In nucleotides, the CDR3 is TGTGCCAGCAGCACCCGAGCGGTTAGGGGAAACACCATATATTTT. It encodes CASSTRAVRGNTIYF. The chain carries TRBV6-5 and TRBJ1-3; D is undetermined. CDR3 length: 15 residues. In germline, CDR1 is MNHEY, CDR2 SVGAGI. V was shortened by 6 bases and J by 4 bases, with 16 bases between the two germline ends.

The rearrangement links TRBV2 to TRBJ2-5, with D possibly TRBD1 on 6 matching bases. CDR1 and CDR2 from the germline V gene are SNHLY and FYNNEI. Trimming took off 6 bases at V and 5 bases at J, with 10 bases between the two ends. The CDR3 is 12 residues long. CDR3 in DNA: TGTGCCAGCAGACAGGGTCGGGAGACCCAGTACTTC. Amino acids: CASRQGRETQYF.

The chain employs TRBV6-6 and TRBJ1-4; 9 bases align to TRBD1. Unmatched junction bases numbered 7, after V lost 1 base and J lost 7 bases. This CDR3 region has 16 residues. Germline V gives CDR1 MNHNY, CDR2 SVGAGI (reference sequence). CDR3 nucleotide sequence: TGTGCCAGCAGTTACTTAAGGACAGGGGTTGGTGAAAAACTGTTTTTT. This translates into CASSYLRTGVGEKLFF.

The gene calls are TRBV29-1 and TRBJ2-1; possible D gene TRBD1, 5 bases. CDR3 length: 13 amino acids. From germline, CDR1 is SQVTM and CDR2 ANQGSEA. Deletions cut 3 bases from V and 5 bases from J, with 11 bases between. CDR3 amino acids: CSVDKQEHNEQFF. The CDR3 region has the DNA TGCAGCGTTGATAAACAGGAACACAATGAGCAGTTCTTC.

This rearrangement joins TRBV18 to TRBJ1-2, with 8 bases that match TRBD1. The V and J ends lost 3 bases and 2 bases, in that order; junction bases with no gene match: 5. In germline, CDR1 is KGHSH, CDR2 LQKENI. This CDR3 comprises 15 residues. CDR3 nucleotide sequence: TGTGCCAGCTCACCCCGACAGGGGTTGAACTATGGCTACACCTTC. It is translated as CASSPRQGLNYGYTF. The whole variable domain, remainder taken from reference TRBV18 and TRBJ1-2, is NAGVMQNPRHLVRRRGQEARLRCSPMKGHSHVYWYRQLPEEGLKFMVYLQKENIIDESGMPKERFSAEFPKEGPSILRIQQVVRGDSAAYFCASSPRQGLNYGYTFGSGTRLTVV.

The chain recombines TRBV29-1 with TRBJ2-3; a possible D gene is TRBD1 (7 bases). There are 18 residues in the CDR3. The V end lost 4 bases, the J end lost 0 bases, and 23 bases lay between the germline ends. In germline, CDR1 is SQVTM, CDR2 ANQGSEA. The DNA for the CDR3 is TGCAGCGTTGCCCAAACCCTCGCACAGGGGACTAGCACAGATACGCAGTATTTT. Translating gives CSVAQTLAQGTSTDTQYF.

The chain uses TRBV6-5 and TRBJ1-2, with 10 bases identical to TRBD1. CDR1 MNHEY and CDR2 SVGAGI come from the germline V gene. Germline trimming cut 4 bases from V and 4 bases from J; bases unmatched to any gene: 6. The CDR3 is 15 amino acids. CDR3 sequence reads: CASSSGQGIAYGYTF. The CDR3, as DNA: TGTGCCAGCAGTTCGGGACAGGGGATCGCCTATGGCTACACCTTC.

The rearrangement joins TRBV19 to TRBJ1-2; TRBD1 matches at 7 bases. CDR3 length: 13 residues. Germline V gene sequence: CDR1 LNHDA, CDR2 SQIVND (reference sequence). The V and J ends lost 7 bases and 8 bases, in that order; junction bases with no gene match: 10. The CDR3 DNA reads TGTGCCAGTAACAGTAGACAGGGCCCCGGCTACACCTTC. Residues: CASNSRQGPGYTF.

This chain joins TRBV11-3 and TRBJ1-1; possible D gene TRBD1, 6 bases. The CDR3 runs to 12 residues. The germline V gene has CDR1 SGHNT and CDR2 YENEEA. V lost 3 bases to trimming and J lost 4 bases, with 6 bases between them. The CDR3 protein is CASSFRGTEAFF. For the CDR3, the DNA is TGTGCCAGCAGCTTCAGGGGCACTGAAGCTTTCTTT.

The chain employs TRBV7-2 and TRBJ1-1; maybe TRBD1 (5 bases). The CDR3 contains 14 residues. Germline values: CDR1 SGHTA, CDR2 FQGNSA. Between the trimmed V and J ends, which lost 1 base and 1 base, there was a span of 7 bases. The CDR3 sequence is CASSLGQQNTEAFF. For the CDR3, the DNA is TGTGCCAGCAGCTTAGGACAGCAGAACACTGAAGCTTTCTTT.

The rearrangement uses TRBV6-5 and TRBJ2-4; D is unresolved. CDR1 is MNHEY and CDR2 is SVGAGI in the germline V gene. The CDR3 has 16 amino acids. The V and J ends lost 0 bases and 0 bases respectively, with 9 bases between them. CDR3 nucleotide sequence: TGTGCCAGCAGTTACTCGATCGGTAAAGCCAAAAACATTCAGTACTTC. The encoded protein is CASSYSIGKAKNIQYF.

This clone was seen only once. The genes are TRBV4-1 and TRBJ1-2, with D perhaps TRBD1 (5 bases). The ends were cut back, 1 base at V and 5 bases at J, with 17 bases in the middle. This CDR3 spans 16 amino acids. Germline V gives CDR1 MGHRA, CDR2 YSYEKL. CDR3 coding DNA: TGCGCCAGCAGCCAAGGGGGACTCTTCGTAGGGTATGGCTACACCTTC. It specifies CASSQGGLFVGYGYTF.

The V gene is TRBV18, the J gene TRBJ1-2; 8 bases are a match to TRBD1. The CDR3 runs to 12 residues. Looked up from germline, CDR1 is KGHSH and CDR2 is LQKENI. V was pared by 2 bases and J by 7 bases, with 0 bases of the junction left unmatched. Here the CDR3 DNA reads TGTGCCAGCTCACCAGGACAGGGTGGCTACACCTTC. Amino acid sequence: CASSPGQGGYTF.